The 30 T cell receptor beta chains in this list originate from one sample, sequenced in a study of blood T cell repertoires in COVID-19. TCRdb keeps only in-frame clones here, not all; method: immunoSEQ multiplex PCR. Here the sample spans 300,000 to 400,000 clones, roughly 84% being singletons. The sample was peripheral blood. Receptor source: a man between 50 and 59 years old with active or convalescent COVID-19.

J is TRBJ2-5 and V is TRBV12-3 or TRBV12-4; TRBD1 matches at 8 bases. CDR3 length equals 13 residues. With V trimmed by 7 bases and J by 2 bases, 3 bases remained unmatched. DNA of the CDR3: TGTGCCAGCAACAGGGGGTTTCAAGAGACCCAGTACTTC. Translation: CASNRGFQETQYF.

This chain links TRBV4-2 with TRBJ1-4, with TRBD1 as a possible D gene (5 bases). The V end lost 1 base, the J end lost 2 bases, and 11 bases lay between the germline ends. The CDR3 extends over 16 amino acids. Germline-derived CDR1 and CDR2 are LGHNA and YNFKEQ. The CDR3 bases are TGTGCCAGCAGCCAAGCCCCAGGGAGGACTAATGAAAAACTGTTTTTT. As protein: CASSQAPGRTNEKLFF.

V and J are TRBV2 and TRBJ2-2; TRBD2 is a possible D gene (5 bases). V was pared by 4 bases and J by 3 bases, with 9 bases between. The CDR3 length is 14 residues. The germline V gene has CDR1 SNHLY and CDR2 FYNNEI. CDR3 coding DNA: TGTGCCAGCAGTGCGGACTTTTACACCGGGGAGCTGTTTTTT. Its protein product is CASSADFYTGELFF.

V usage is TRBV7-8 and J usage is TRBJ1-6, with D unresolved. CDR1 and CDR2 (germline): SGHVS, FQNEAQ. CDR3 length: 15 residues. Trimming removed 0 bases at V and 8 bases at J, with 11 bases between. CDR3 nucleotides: TGTGCCAGCAGCTTAGCGGTCCTAGCGTATTCACCCCTCCACTTT. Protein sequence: CASSLAVLAYSPLHF.

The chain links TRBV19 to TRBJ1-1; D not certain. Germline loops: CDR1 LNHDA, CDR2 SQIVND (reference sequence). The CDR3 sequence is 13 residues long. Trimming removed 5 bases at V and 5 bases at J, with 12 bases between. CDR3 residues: CASSGLPVTEAFF. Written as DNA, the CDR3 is TGTGCCAGTAGTGGTCTCCCAGTAACTGAAGCTTTCTTT.

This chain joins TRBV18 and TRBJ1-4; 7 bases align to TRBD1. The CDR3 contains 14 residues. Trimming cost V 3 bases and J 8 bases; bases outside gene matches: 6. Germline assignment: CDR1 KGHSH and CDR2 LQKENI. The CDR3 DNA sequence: TGTGCCAGCTCACCTTCAGGGGGTAGCGAAAAACTGTTTTTT. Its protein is CASSPSGGSEKLFF.

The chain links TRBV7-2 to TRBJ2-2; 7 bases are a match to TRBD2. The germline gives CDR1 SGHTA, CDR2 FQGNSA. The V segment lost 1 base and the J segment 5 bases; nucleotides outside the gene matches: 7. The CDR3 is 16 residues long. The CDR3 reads CASSLVSGGRTGELFF. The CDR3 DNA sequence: TGTGCCAGCAGCTTAGTTTCTGGCGGGAGAACCGGGGAGCTGTTTTTT.

The CDR3 region is CASSLGGRQMNTEAFF. CDR3 DNA sequence: TGTGCCAGCAGCTTGGGCGGTCGGCAGATGAACACTGAAGCTTTCTTT. This chain uses TRBV5-4 with TRBJ1-1; D is unclear. Germline V gives CDR1 SGHNT, CDR2 YYREEE (reference sequence). CDR3 size: 16 residues. V lost 0 bases to trimming and J lost 0 bases, with 12 bases between them.

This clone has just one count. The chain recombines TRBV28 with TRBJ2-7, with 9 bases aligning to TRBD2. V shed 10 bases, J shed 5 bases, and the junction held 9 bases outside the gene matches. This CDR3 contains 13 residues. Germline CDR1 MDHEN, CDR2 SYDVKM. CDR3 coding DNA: TGTGCCACCCAAGCGGGGGGAGTAAACGAGCAGTACTTC. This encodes CATQAGGVNEQYF. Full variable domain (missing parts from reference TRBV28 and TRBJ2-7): DVKVTQSSRYLVKRTGEKVFLECVQDMDHENMFWYRQDPGLGLRLIYFSYDVKMKEKGDIPEGYSVSREKKERFSLILESASTNQTSMYLCATQAGGVNEQYFGPGTRLTVT.

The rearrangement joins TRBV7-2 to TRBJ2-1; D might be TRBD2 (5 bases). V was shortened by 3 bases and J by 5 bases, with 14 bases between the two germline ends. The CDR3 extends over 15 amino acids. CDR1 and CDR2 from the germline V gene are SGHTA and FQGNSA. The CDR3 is CASSFDGSSDNEQFF. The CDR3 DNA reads TGTGCCAGCAGCTTTGATGGGAGTTCGGACAATGAGCAGTTCTTC.

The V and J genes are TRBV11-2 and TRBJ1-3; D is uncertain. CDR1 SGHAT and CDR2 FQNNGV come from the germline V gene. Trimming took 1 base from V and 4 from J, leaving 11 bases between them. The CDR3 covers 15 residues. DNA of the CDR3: TGTGCCAGCAGCTTAGCTTCGGCGGTAGGAAACACCATATATTTT. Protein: CASSLASAVGNTIYF.

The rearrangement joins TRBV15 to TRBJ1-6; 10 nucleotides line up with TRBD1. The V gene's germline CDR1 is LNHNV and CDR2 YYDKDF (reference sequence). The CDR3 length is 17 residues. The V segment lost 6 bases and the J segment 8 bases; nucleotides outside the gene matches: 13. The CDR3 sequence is CATRILGQGSPDSPLHF. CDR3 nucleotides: TGTGCCACCAGAATTTTGGGACAGGGGTCTCCCGATTCACCCCTCCACTTT.

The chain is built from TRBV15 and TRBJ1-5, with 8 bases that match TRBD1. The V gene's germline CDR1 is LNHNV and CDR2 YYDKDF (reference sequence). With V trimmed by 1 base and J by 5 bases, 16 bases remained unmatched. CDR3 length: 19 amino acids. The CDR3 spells CATSRAVLRGQGGHQPQHF. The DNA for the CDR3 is TGTGCCACCAGCAGAGCCGTTCTAAGAGGACAGGGTGGCCATCAGCCCCAGCATTTT.

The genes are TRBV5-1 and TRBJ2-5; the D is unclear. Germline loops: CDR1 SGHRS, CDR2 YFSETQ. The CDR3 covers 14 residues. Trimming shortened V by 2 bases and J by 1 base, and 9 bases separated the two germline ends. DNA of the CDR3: TGCGCCAGCAGCTTATACAACCCCCAAGAGACCCAGTACTTC. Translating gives CASSLYNPQETQYF.

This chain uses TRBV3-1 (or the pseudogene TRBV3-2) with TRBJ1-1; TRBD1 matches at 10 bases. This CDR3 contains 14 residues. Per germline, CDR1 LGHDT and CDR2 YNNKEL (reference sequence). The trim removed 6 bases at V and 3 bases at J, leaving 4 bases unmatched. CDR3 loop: CASRAGTGDTEAFF. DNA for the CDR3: TGTGCCAGCAGGGCCGGGACAGGGGACACTGAAGCTTTCTTT.

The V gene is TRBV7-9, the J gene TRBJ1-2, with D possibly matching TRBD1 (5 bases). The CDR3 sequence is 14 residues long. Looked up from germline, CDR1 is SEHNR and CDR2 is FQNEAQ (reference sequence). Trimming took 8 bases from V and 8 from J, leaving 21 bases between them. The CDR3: CASGFGAGLGGYTF. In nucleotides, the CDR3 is TGTGCCAGCGGTTTCGGGGCGGGACTGGGGGGCTACACCTTC.

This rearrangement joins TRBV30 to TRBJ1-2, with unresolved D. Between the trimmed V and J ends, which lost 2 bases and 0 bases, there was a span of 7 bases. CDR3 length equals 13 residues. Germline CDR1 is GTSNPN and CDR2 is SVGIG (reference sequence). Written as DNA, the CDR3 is TGTGCCTGGAGTCCGGCGGCTAACTATGGCTACACCTTC. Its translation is CAWSPAANYGYTF.

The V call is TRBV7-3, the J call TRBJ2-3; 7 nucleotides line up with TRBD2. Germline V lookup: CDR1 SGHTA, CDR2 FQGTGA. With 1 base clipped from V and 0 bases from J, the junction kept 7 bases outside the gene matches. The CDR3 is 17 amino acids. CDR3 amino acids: CASSLNGREASTDTQYF. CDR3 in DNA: TGTGCCAGCAGCTTAAATGGCCGGGAGGCTAGCACAGATACGCAGTATTTT. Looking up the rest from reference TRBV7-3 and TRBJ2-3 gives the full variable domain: GAGVSQTPSNKVTEKGKYVELRCDPISGHTALYWYRQSLGQGPEFLIYFQGTGAADDSGLPNDRFFAVRPEGSVSTLKIQRTERGDSAVYLCASSLNGREASTDTQYFGPGTRLTVL.

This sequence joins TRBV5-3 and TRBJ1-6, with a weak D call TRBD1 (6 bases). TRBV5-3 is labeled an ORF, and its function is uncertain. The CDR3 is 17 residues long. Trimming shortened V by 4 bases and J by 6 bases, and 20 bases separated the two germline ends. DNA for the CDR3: TGTGCCAGAAGCCGGACGAGGTGGCAGGGGATTAATTCACCCCTCCACTTT. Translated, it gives CARSRTRWQGINSPLHF.

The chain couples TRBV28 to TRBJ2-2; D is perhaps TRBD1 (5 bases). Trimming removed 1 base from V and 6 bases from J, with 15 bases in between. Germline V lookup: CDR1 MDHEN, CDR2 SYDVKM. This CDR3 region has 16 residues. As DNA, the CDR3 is TGTGCCAGCAGTTTATTCCGTCCAGGGATGGCCGGGGAGCTGTTTTTT. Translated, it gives CASSLFRPGMAGELFF.

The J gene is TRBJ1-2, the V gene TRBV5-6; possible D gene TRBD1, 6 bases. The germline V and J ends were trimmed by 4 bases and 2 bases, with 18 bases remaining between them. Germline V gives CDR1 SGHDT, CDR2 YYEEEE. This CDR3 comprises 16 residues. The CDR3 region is CASSVAQGRRNYGYTF. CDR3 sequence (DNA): TGTGCCAGCAGCGTGGCACAGGGAAGGCGAAACTATGGCTACACCTTC.

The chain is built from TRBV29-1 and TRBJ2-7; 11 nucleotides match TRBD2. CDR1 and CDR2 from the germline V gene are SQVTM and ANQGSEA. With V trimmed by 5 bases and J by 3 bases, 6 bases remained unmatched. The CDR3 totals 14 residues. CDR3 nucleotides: TGCAGCGTTACCCCAGGGACTAGCGGCTACGAGCAGTACTTC. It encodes CSVTPGTSGYEQYF.

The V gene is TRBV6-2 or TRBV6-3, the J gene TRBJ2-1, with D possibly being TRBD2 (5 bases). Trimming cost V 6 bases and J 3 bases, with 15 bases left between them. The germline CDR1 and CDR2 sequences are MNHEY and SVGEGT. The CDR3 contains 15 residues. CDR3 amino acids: CASSHPGRGYNEQFF. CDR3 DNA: TGTGCCAGCAGCCACCCGGGGAGAGGCTACAATGAGCAGTTCTTC.

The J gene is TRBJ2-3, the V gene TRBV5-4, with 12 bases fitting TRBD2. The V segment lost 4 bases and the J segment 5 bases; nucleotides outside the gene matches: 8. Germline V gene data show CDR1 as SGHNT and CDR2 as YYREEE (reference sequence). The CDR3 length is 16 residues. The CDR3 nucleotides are TGTGCCAGCAGCCGCCCTAGCGGGGGGGGAGGAGATACGCAGTATTTT. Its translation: CASSRPSGGGGDTQYF.

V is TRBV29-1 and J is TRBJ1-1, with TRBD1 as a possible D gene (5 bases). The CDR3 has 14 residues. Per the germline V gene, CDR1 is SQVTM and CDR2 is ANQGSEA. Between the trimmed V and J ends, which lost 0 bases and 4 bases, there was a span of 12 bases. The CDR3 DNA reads TGCAGCGTTGAAGATGGGCAGGGTGGCACTGAAGCTTTCTTT. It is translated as CSVEDGQGGTEAFF.

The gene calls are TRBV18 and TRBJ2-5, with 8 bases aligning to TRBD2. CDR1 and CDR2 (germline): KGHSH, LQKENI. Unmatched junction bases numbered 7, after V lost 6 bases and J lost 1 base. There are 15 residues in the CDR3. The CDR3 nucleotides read TGTGCCAGCTCGATATACGGGGGGGCCCAAGAGACCCAGTACTTC. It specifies CASSIYGGAQETQYF.

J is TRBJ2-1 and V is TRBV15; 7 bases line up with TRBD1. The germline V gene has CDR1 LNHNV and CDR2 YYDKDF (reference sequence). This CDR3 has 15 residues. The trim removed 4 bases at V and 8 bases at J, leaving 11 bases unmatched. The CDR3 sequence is CATSTSTGIIDEQFF. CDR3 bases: TGTGCCACCAGCACTTCGACAGGGATCATCGATGAGCAGTTCTTC.

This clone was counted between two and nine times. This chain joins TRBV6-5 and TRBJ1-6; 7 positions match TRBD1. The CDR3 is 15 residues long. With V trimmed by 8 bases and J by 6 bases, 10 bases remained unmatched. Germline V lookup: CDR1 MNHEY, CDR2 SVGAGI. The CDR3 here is CASFLSGGTNSPLHF. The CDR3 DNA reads TGTGCCAGCTTCCTATCAGGGGGAACTAATTCACCCCTCCACTTT.

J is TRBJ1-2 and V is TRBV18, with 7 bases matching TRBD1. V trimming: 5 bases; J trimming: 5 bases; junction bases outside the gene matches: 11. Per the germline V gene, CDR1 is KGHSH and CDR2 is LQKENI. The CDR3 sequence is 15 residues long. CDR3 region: CASSSNADREYGYTF. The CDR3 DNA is TGTGCCAGCTCATCCAATGCCGACAGGGAGTATGGCTACACCTTC. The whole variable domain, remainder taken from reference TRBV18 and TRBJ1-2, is NAGVMQNPRHLVRRRGQEARLRCSPMKGHSHVYWYRQLPEEGLKFMVYLQKENIIDESGMPKERFSAEFPKEGPSILRIQQVVRGDSAAYFCASSSNADREYGYTFGSGTRLTVV.

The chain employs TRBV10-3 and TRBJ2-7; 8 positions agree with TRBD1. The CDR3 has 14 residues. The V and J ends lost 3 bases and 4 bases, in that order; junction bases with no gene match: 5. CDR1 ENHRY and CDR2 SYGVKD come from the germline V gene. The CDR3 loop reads CAISEDQGAYEQYF. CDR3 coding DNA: TGTGCCATCAGTGAAGACCAGGGGGCTTACGAGCAGTACTTC.